Reported below is one T cell receptor beta chain. Its antigen is not identified. The second PCR ran about 6 to 11 cycles with a sample-barcoded 5' primer and J-beta primers. From the 5' RACE reads, TCRdb called clonotypes with MiXCR, one entry per CDR3 protein. The repertoire consists of about 1.5 million distinct CDR3 sequences, with approximately 42% occurring once and the leading ten covering under 8%. Isolating PBMCs gave at least 6.5 million of these cells per sample. Trimming cost V 4 bases and J 8 bases, with 6 bases left between them. CDR1 MGHDK and CDR2 SYGVNS come from the germline V gene. The CDR3 has 11 amino acids. This sample is drawn from a study of blood T cells in healthy people across ages. Regarding the study as a whole: Greater diversity and more naive CD4+ cells were seen in long-lived donors than in aged donors. A roughly linear age-dependent decrease characterized TCR beta diversity per million T cells.

The sequence was obtained from a woman aged 18-29 years in good health. The chain is built from TRBV25-1 and TRBJ2-1, with D uncertain. Sequencing used blood. The CDR3 DNA is TGTGCCAGCAGTGGTTCCTATGAGCAGTTCTTC. This gives the protein CASSGSYEQFF.